The TCR beta chain described here comes from a study of T cells in Graves' hyperthyroidism and ophthalmopathy. Those with hyperthyroidism were 18 to 65 years old, newly diagnosed, and ill for under 2 months. Extraction of PBMCs used 8 to 10 ml of fresh peripheral blood. RNA transcripts yielded amplified TCR beta CDR3 regions. HTBI primers were used for first-round RT-PCR of the TCR CDR3. MiXCR, applied by TCRdb to the multiplex PCR reads, yields one record per CDR3 protein. The sample lists approximately 700,000 distinct CDR3 sequences, about 17% seen once, with around 7.7% in the top ten. Germline CDR1 reads LNHDA; CDR2 reads SQIVND (reference sequence). After removal of 3 bases from V and 5 bases from J, the junction contained 12 bases not matched to a gene. The CDR3 extends over 18 amino acids. Study-wide results and limits: Blood also contained most expanded thyroid clonotypes above 0.001.

As concerns this clonotype: No antigen is known for it.

The sample consisted of blood. The chain uses TRBV19 and TRBJ2-1; 11 bases are shared with TRBD2. The sequence derives from a man younger than 30 with Graves' hyperthyroidism. As DNA, the CDR3 is TGTGCCAGTAGTATTGAGGGTCGACTAGCGGGACCGAACAATGAGCAGTTCTTC. This sequence encodes CASSIEGRLAGPNNEQFF.